In its sample, the clone carrying this TCR beta chain was seen many times. This specimen comes from a study of T-cell reconstitution after alpha-beta-depleted transplantation in children. Trimming shortened V by 2 bases and J by 5 bases, and 7 bases separated the two germline ends. Germline CDR1 is MNHEY and CDR2 is SVGAGI. CDR3 size: 12 residues. The library targeted TCRbeta and was prepared with unique molecular identifiers. Each CDR3 protein gets one entry after TCRdb re-called the PCR reads with MiXCR. The sample carries 90,000 to 130,000 distinct CDR3 sequences, about a tenth recorded once. This TCR was sampled from a human donor who donated a stem cell graft to a child with acute lymphoblastic leukemia. V usage is TRBV6-5 and J usage is TRBJ2-7; the D gene could be TRBD1 or TRBD2 (5 bases each). Here the sequenced sample was PBMCs from the stem cell graft donor, taken from the stem cell graft. The CDR3 DNA follows: TGTGCCAGCAGTTACAAGGGACACGAGCAGTACTTC. Protein sequence: CASSYKGHEQYF.